The sample holds many counts of the clone carrying this T cell receptor (beta chain). Antigen: not known. PBMCs were obtained from 10 ml fresh peripheral blood. This specimen comes from a study of T cells in Graves' hyperthyroidism and ophthalmopathy. General study points: Ophthalmopathy and stable hyperthyroidism were separated by a 13 V-J model. Appearing also in blood were most of the thyroid clonotypes expanded above 0.001.

Trimming at V came to 1 base and at J to 6 bases, leaving 7 bases not matched to a gene. The germline V gene has CDR1 DFQATT and CDR2 SNEGSKA (reference sequence). The CDR3 length is 14 residues. RNA transcripts served as the template for amplifying TCR beta CDR3 regions. When the TCR CDR3 underwent first-round RT-PCR, the HTBI primer set was used. MiXCR, run by TCRdb on the multiplex PCR reads, gives a single entry per CDR3 protein. Among fewer than 300,000 distinct CDR3 sequences listed, 20% to 25% were seen once. The sequenced material came from blood. This TCR was sampled from a man in his forties with Graves' hyperthyroidism that later progressed to Graves' ophthalmopathy. The rearrangement uses TRBV20-1 and TRBJ2-5; the match to TRBD2 covers 8 bases. CDR3 region: CSARAFPGGQTQYF. In DNA, the CDR3 is TGCAGTGCTAGAGCCTTTCCGGGGGGGCAGACCCAGTACTTC.